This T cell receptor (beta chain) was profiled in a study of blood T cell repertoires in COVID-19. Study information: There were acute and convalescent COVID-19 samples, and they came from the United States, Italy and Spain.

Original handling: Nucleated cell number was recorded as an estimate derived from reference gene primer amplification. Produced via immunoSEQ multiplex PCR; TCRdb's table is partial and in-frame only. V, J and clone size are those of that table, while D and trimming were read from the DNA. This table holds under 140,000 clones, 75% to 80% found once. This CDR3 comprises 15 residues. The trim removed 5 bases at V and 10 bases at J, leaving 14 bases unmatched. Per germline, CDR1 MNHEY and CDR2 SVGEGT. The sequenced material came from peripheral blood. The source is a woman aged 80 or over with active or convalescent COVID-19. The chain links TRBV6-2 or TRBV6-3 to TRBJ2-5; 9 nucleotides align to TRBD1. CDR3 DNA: TGTGCCAGCAGTAACGGACAGGGGCCCGGAGGGGGCCAGTACTTC. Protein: CASSNGQGPGGGQYF.